This TCR beta chain was obtained from a study of control samples from healthy donors and cancer patients. The assay was immunoSEQ multiplex PCR, and TCRdb's table has in-frame clones only and misses some. In the table there are about 80,000 clones, nearly 90% of which are singletons. CDR3 size: 12 residues. CDR1 DFQATT and CDR2 SNEGSKA come from the germline V gene (reference sequence). V lost 3 bases to trimming and J lost 10 bases, with 15 bases between them. This chain links TRBV20-1 with TRBJ1-1; D is possibly TRBD1 (5 bases). Sequencing was carried out using blood. The receptor was derived from a man aged 50-60 years in good health. CDR3 sequence (DNA): TGCAGTGCTAGTAGACAGCTGCCTGGAGCTTTCTTT. Translation gives CSASRQLPGAFF.